This T cell receptor beta chain was recovered during a study of cytomegalovirus exposure and HLA in healthy donors. With 60 Vbeta and 13 Jbeta primers, the PCR was carried out. Measured with immunoSEQ multiplex PCR; TCRdb has only the in-frame clones, and not every one. The sample lists 35,000 to 50,000 clones; about 85% were seen once. Study results and limitations: Later work found that TCR association rates differed between HLA loci; DRB1 had the most and HLA-C the fewest.

Points on this clone: Its antigen is undetermined.

From germline, CDR1 is MNHEY and CDR2 SMNVEV (reference sequence). The ends lost 6 bases at V and 8 bases at J; junction bases unmatched: 9. The CDR3 loop spans 14 amino acids. Material: PBMCs. The genes are TRBV27 and TRBJ2-2; 7 positions match TRBD1. The receptor comes from a man between 45 and 60 years old in good health and CMV-seronegative. The chain's CDR3 is CASRPRQGTGELFF. Here the CDR3 DNA reads TGTGCCAGCAGACCTAGACAGGGCACTGGGGAGCTGTTTTTT.